What follows describes a single TCR beta chain. Its antigen is currently unknown. CDR3 length equals 16 residues. Losses at the gene ends were 4 bases for V and 8 bases for J; bases not matched to a gene: 11. It was genomic DNA that served as the template for profiling TCR beta VDJ and CDR3. One entry per CDR3 protein, called by TCRdb with MiXCR from the reads. The repertoire holds about 200,000 distinct CDR3 sequences, with approximately 51% as singletons. These data are taken from a study of CD8+CD57+ T cells in acquired aplastic anemia. Study information: Average DNA yield from sorted CD4+ and CD8+ cells was about 2.9 ug.

The study, taken as a whole, reports: Patients and healthy controls showed no significant CD8+ Simpson's diversity difference.

The authors sequenced patients whose flow cytometry had shown CD8+CD57+ cell expansion. The sample consisted of sorted CD4+, CD8+, or CD8+CD57+ T cells (not recorded which) from PBMCs. The chain recombines TRBV12-3 or TRBV12-4 with TRBJ2-1; 10 bases fit TRBD1. The clonotype originates from a human donor with aplastic anemia. The CDR3: CASSWDRGHSGDEQFF. The CDR3 coding sequence is TGTGCCAGCAGTTGGGACAGGGGCCATAGCGGGGATGAGCAGTTCTTC.